This T cell receptor (beta chain) originates from a study of preoperative IRX-2 immunotherapy in early breast cancer. The CDR3 consists of 17 residues. Trimming took 3 bases from V and 0 from J, leaving 18 bases between them. The germline V gene has CDR1 SGHNT and CDR2 YENEEA. TCRdb's table, derived via immunoSEQ multiplex PCR, lists solely in-frame clones and lacks some. The data contain over 2,000 clones, 80% to 90% of them seen just once; the ten biggest clones take up 4.5% to 7%. Indicated treatment: preoperative locoregional IRX-2 cytokine immunotherapy. This phase Ib study tested locoregional IRX-2 cytokine immunotherapy given before surgery.

This sequence originates from a human donor with breast cancer. The J gene is TRBJ2-7, the V gene TRBV11-3; D is possibly TRBD2 (5 bases). This specimen was tumor tissue, taken before IRX-2 immunotherapy. The CDR3 DNA reads as TGTGCCAGCAGCTTCCGGGTGTTGCGGGCTTCCTCCTACGAGCAGTACTTC. Its protein product is CASSFRVLRASSYEQYF.